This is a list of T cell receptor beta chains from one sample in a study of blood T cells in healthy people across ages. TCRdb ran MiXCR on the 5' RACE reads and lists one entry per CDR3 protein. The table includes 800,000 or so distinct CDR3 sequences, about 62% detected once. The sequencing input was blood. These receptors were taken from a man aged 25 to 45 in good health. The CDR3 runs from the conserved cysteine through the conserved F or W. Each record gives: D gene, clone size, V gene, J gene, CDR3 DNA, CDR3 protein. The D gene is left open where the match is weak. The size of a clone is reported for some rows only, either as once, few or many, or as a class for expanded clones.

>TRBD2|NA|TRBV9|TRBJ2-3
TGTGCCAGCAGCGTAGCTACGGCGGGGGGCGAAGATACGCAGTATTTT
CASSVATAGGEDTQYF
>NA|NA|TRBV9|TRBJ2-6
TGTGCCAGCAGCGTAGACAGGGTGTGGGCCAACGTCCTGACTTTC
CASSVDRVWANVLTF
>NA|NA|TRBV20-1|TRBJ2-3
TGCAGTGCGAAGTGGAGCACAGATACGCAGTATTTT
CSAKWSTDTQYF
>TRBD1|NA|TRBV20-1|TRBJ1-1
TGCAGTGCTAGCTCGACAGGGCGGCCTCTGAACACTGAAGCTTTCTTT
CSASSTGRPLNTEAFF
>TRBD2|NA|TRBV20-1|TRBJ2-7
TGCAGTAGCGGGGGGGCTTACGAGCAGTACTTC
CSSGGAYEQYF
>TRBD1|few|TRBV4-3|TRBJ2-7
TGCGCCAGCAGCCGGGACAGGAGCTCCTACGAGCAGTACTTC
CASSRDRSSYEQYF
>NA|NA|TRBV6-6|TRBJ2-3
TGTGCCAGCAGTTACTCAGCTCGGGGTGGGAACACAGATACGCAGTATTTT
CASSYSARGGNTDTQYF
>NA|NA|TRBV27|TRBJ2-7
TGTGCCAGCAGTGTACGTCCGACCTACGAGCAGTACTTC
CASSVRPTYEQYF
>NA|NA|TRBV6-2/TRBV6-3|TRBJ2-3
TGTGCCAGCAGTTACCTGGGGGCCGGAGATACGCAGTATTTT
CASSYLGAGDTQYF
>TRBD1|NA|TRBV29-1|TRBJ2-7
TGCAGCGTTGAAGATCCCGGGGACAGGGCAACCTACGAGCAGTACTTC
CSVEDPGDRATYEQYF
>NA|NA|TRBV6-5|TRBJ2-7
TGTGCCAGCGGGCCTAATCGGGTGAGGGTAGGCGAGCAGTACTTC
CASGPNRVRVGEQYF
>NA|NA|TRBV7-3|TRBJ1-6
TGTGCCAGCAGCGCTCAACATCGGGATTCACCCCTCCACTTT
CASSAQHRDSPLHF
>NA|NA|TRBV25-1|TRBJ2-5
TGTGCCAGCAGTGAATTGGACTTCCAAGAGACCCAGTACTTC
CASSELDFQETQYF
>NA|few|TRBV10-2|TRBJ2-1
TGCGCCAGCAGTGAGGGCAGAGCCTACAATGAGCAGTTCTTC
CASSEGRAYNEQFF
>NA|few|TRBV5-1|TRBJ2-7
TGCGCCAGCGCTCCCAGCGTCAGCTCCTACGAGCAGTACTTC
CASAPSVSSYEQYF
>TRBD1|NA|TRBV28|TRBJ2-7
TGTGCCAGCAGTTTAAGGGGACAGGGGGCGGCCTACGAGCAGTACTTC
CASSLRGQGAAYEQYF
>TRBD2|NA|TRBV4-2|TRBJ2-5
TGTGCCAGCAGCCAAGTAGCCCTGACTAGCGGGGGAGGAGAGACCCAGTACTTC
CASSQVALTSGGGETQYF
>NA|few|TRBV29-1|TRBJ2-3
TGCAGCGTTGTCGGACTCCCGGGACCACCTGCGGGAACGCAGTATTTT
CSVVGLPGPPAGTQYF
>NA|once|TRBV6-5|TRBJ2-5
TGTGCCAGCTTCGGAGTGCAAGAGACCCAGTACTTC
CASFGVQETQYF
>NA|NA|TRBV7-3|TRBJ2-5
TGTGCCAGCAGCTTAGTACAGGCTTCGAGAGAGACCCAGTACTTC
CASSLVQASRETQYF
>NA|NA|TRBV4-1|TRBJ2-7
TGCGCCAGCAGCCAAGATCCCCGGCAGACCTACGAGCAGTACTTC
CASSQDPRQTYEQYF
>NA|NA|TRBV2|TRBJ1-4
TGTGCCACCGACCAGGGGTCAAATGAAAAACTGTTTTTT
CATDQGSNEKLFF
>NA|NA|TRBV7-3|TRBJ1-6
TGTGCCAGCAGCTTATCCGACACCGATGCACCCCTCCACTTT
CASSLSDTDAPLHF
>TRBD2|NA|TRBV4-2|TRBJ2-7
TGTGCCAGCAGCCAAGAAAAGTCAGCGGGGGTAGTCTACGAGCAGTACTTC
CASSQEKSAGVVYEQYF
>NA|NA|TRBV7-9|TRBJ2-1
TGTGCCAGCAGCTTCGGAGTTTCGGATGAGCAGTTCTTC
CASSFGVSDEQFF
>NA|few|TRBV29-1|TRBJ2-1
TGCAGCGTTGAATCGCTAAGCTCCTACAATGAGCAGTTCTTC
CSVESLSSYNEQFF
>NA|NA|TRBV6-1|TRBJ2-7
TGTGCCAGCAGTGAAGTTGGGACGGGCTACGAGCAGTACTTC
CASSEVGTGYEQYF
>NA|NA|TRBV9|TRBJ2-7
TGTGCCAGCAGCGTAGGGTCGGGAATCTCCTACGAGCAGTACTTC
CASSVGSGISYEQYF
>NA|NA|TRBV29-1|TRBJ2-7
TGCAGCGCTGAACAACAGCGATCCTCCTACGAGCAGTACTTC
CSAEQQRSSYEQYF
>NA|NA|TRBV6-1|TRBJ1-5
TGTGCCAGCAGTGGACAGGTCAATCAGCCCCAGCATTTT
CASSGQVNQPQHF
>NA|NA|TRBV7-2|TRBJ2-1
TGTGCCAGCAGCCCCCAGGCGCGACTCTACAATGAGCAGTTCTTC
CASSPQARLYNEQFF
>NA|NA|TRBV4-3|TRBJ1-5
TGCGCCAGCAGCCAAGATGAGGGCAATCAGCCCCAGCATTTT
CASSQDEGNQPQHF
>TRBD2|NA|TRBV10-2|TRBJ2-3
TGCGCCAGCAGCCCCGGGACTAGCGGGGGGGCCGTTACAGATACGCAGTATTTT
CASSPGTSGGAVTDTQYF
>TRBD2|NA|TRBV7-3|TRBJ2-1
TGTGCCAGCAGCTTATACGGGGGGTGCGACAATGAGCAGTTCTTC
CASSLYGGCDNEQFF
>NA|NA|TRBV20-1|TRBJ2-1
TGCAGTCCTAACTTGATCGGGACCCAGTTCTTC
CSPNLIGTQFF
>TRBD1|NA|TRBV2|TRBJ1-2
TGTGCCAGGACAGGGGGGGATGGCTACACCTTC
CARTGGDGYTF
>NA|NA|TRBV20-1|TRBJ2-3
TGCAGTGCGGGTGAAACAGATACGCAGTATTTT
CSAGETDTQYF
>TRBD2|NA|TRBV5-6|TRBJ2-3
TGTGCCAGCAGCTATATGAGCGGGGGGGCCCTTAGTACGCAGTATTTT
CASSYMSGGALSTQYF
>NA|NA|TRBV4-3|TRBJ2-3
TGCGCCAGCAGCCAGGGTATTGCCCCCACAGATACGCAGTATTTT
CASSQGIAPTDTQYF
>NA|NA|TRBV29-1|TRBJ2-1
TGCAGCGGGGAGGGGGGGGACTACAATGAGCAGTTCTTC
CSGEGGDYNEQFF
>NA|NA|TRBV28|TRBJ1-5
TGTGCCAGCAGTTTGATTCAGCTCAATCAGCCCCAGCATTTT
CASSLIQLNQPQHF
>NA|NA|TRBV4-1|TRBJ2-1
TGCGCCAGCAGCCCCTTAGAACCCACAAAGGGGAATGAGCAGTTCTTC
CASSPLEPTKGNEQFF
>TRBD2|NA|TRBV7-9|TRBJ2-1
TGTGCCAGCAGCGCCGGGGGGAAACGGTATGAGCAGTTCTTC
CASSAGGKRYEQFF
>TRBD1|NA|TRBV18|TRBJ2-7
TGTGCCAGCTCACCACGCGCGACAGGGAAGGTGTACGAGCAGTACTTC
CASSPRATGKVYEQYF
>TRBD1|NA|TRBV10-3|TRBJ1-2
TGTGCCACACAGGGGGCGCATGACTATGGCTACACCTTC
CATQGAHDYGYTF
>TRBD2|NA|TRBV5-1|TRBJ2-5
TGCGCCAGCAGCTTCCAAGGGGGACTAGAAGAGCAGTACTTC
CASSFQGGLEEQYF
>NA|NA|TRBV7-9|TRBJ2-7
TGTGCCAGCAGCTTAGTTCCCGGACAGTCCTACGAGCAGTACTTC
CASSLVPGQSYEQYF
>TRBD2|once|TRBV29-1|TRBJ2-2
TGCAGCGTTTACGGGACTAGCGGGTATACCGGGGAGCTGTTTTTT
CSVYGTSGYTGELFF
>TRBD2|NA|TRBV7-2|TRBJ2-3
TGTGCCAGCAGCTTTAAGACTAGCGGGGGCGTTGGGGATACGCAGTATTTT
CASSFKTSGGVGDTQYF
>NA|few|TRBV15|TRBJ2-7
TGTGCCACCAGCAGAGATTCTGGATCCCTCTACGAGCAGTACTTC
CATSRDSGSLYEQYF
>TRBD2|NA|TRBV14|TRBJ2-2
TGTGCCAGCAGCCACAGCGGGGGGCCAACAAACACCGGGGAGCTGTTTTTT
CASSHSGGPTNTGELFF
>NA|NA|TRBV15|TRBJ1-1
TGTGCCACCAGCAGAGGCGGGTTGGAAACTGAAGCTTTCTTT
CATSRGGLETEAFF